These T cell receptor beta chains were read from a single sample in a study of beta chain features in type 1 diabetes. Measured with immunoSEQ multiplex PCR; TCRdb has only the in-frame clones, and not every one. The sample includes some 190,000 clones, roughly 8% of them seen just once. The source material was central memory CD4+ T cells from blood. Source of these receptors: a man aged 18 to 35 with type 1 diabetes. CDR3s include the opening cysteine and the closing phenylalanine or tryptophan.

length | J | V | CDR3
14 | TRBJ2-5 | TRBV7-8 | CASSTDRGGKTQYF
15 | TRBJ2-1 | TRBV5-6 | CASRGDYRSYNEQFF
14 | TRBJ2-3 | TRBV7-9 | CASSITGGTDTQYF
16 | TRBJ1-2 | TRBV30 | CAWSRGARRGLFGYTF
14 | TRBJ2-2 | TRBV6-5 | CASRTGGFSGELFF
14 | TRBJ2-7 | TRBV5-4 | CASSLAGGPSEQYF
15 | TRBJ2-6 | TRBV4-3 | CASSQGPSGANVLTF
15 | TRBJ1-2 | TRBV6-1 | CASRLGRALGLGYTF
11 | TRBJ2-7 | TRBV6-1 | CASTTAYEQYF
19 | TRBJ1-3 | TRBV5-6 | CASSSYRQGVIISGNTIYF
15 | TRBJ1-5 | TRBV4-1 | CASSPYRDSNQPQHF
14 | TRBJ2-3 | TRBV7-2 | CASSQTSGGNTQYF
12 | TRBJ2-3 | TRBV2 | CASGLSQDTQYF
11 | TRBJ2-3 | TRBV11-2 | CASSIADTQYF
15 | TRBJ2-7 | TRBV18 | CASSPGSGRANEQYF
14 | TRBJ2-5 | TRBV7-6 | CASSFRQGPETQYF
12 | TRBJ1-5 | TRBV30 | CAWSVEGRPQHF
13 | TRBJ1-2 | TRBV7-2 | CASSRDRDYGYTF
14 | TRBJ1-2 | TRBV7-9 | CASSQGQGAYGYTF
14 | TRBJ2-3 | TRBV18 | CASLGPTRPDTQYF
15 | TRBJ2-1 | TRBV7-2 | CASSALAGLYNEQFF
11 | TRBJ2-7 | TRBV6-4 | CARTSGYEQYF
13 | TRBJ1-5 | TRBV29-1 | CSVGGGGNQPQHF
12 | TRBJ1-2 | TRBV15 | CATSSRTGGYTF
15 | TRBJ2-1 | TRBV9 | CASSERSSSYNEQFF
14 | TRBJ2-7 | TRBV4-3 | CASSHRTGNYEQYF
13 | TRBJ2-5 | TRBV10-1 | CASSEGLAGTQYF
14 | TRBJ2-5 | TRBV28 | CASGTSGGRETQYF
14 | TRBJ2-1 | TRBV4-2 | CAASGTSSYNEQFF
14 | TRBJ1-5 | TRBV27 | CASSLTGGGQPQHF
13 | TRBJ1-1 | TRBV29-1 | CSVRQDLNTEAFF
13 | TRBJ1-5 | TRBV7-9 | CASSSDGRVPQHF
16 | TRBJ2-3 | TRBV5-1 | CASSLVRTGGTDTQYF
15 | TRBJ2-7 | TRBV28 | CASSLSMDRDYEQYF
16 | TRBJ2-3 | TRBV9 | CASSSRAGGYTDTQYF
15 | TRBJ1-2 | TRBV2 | CASSYTGAAGYGYTF
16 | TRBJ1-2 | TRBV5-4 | CASSFNPVWTPYGYTF
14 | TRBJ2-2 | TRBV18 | CASSPGQGAGELFF
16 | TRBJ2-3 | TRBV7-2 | CASSAWTSGGLDTQYF
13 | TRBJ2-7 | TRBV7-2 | CASSRSFTYEQYF
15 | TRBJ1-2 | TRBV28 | CASLPGQGANYGYTF
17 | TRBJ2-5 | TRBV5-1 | CASKGGAGGHFEETQYF